Sequencing of this T cell receptor beta chain was carried out in a study of PD-1 blockade in classical Hodgkin lymphoma. Study results and caveats: Exclusion removed patients who began nivolumab under 1 year after ASCT.

The time point: cycle 4 day 1 (C4D1), after more than 5 weeks of nivolumab. All the patients suffered relapse after autologous stem cell transplantation, and brentuximab vedotin exposure differed. Complete response, partial response or progressive disease was each patient's best response. From germline, CDR1 is MNHEY and CDR2 SVGAGI. CDR3 length: 15 residues. Between the trimmed V and J ends, which lost 0 bases and 2 bases, there was a span of 10 bases. With regard to this clone: Its antigen is still unknown.

Only in-frame clones appear in the TCRdb table, and some are missing; sequencing was by immunoSEQ multiplex PCR. The repertoire consists of about 31,000 clones, with 81% occurring once and the leading ten covering about 17%. The sequencing used peripheral blood mononuclear cells (PBMCs), collected before the fourth cycle of nivolumab. V and J are TRBV6-5 and TRBJ2-5; unclear D gene. The receptor was isolated from a human donor with classical Hodgkin lymphoma. CDR3 amino acids: CASSYSKGRQETQYF. The CDR3 bases are TGTGCCAGCAGTTACTCGAAGGGAAGGCAAGAGACCCAGTACTTC.